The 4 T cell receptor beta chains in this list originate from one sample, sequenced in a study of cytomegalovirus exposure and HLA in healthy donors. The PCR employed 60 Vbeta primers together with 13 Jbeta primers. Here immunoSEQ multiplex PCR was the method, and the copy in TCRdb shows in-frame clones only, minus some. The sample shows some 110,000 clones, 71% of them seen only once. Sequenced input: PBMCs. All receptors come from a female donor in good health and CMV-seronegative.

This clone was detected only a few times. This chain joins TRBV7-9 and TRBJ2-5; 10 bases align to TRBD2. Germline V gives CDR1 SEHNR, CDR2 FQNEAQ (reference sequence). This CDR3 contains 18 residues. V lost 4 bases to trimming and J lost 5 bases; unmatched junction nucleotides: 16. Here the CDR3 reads CASSSLPTIAGGSETQYF. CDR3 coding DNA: TGTGCCAGCAGCTCGCTCCCCACTATAGCGGGGGGTTCGGAGACCCAGTACTTC.

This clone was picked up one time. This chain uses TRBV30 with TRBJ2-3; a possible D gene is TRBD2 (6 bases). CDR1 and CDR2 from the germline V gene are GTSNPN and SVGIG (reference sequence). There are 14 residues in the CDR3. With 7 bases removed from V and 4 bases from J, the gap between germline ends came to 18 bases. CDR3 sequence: CASGVEGSPDTQYF. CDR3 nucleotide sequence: TGTGCCTCCGGGGTGGAGGGAAGCCCAGATACGCAGTATTTT.

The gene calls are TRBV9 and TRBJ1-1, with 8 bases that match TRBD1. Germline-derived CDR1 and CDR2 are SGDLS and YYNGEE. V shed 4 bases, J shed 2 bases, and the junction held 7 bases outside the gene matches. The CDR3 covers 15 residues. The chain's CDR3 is CASSLTGTGNTEAFF. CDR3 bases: TGTGCCAGCAGCTTGACCGGGACAGGCAACACTGAAGCTTTCTTT.

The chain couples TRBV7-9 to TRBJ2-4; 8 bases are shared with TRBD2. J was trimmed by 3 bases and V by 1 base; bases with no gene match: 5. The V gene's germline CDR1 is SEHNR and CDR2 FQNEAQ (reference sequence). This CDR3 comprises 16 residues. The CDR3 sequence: CASSLGAGDGKNIQYF. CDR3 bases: TGTGCCAGCAGCTTAGGAGCGGGAGACGGCAAAAACATTCAGTACTTC.